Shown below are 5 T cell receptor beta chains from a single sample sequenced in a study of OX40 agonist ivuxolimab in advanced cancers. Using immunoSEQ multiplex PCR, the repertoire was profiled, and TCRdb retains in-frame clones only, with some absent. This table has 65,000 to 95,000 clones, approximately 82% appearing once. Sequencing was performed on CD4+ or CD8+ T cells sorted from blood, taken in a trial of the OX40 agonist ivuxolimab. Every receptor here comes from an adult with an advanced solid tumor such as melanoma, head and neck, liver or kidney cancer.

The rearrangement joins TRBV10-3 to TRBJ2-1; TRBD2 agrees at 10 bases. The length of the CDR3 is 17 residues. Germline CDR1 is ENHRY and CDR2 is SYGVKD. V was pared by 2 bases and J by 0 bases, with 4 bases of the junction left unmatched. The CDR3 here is CAISELAGAHSYNEQFF. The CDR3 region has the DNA TGTGCCATCAGTGAGCTAGCGGGGGCCCACTCCTACAATGAGCAGTTCTTC.

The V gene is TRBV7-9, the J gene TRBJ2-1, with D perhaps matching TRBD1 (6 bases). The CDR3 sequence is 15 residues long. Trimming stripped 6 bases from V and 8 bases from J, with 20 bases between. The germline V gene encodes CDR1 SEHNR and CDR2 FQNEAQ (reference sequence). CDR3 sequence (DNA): TGTGCCAGCAGTTATGTCCAGGGGTTTAGGGATGAGCAGTTCTTC. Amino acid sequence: CASSYVQGFRDEQFF.

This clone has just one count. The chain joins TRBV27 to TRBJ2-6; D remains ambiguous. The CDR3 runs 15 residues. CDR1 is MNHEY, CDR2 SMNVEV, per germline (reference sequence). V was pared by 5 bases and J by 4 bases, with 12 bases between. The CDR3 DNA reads TGTGCCAGCAGTCCTATCGGTGCAGGGGCCAACGTCCTGACTTTC. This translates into CASSPIGAGANVLTF.

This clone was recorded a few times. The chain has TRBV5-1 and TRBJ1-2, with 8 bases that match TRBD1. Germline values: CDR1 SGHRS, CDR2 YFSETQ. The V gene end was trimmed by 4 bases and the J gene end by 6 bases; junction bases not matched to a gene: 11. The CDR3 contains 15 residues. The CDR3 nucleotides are TGCGCCAGCAGCCAATTAGCAGGACAGGGCGATGGCTACACCTTC. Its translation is CASSQLAGQGDGYTF.

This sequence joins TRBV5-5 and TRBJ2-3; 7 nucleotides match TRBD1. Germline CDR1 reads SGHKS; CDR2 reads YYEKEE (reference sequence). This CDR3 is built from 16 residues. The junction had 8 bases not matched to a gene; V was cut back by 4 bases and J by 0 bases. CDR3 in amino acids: CASSILGQPSTDTQYF. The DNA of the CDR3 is TGTGCCAGCAGCATACTGGGACAGCCAAGCACAGATACGCAGTATTTT.